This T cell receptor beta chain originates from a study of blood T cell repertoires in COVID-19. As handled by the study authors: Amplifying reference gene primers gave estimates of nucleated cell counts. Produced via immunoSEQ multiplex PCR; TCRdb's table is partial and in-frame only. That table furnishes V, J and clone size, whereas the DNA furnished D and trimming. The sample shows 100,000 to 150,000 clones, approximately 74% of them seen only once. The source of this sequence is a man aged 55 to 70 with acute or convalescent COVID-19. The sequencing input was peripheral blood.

This CDR3 is CASSETGLNTGELFF. CDR3 nucleotide sequence: TGTGCCAGCAGTGAAACAGGGCTGAACACCGGGGAGCTGTTTTTT. This sequence joins TRBV6-1 and TRBJ2-2; perhaps TRBD1 as D (6 bases). This CDR3 comprises 15 residues. The germline CDR1 and CDR2 sequences are MNHNS and SASEGT. Trimming cost V 2 bases and J 1 base, with 8 bases left between them.